These 27 T cell receptor beta chains were all obtained from the same sample, sequenced in a study of T cells in Graves' hyperthyroidism and ophthalmopathy. Researchers amplified the TCR beta CDR3 regions from RNA transcripts. The HTBI set primed first-round TCR CDR3 RT-PCR. TCRdb re-called the multiplex PCR reads through MiXCR, storing one row per CDR3 protein. The sample records approximately 530,000 distinct CDR3 sequences, 16% being singletons. The sequenced sample was blood. Receptors originate from a woman aged 18-35 years with Graves' hyperthyroidism.

V is TRBV10-3 and J is TRBJ1-4, with TRBD1 as a possible D gene (6 bases). Germline loops: CDR1 ENHRY, CDR2 SYGVKD. The V gene lost 10 bases and the J gene lost 4 bases, with 19 bases spanning the gap. This CDR3 comprises 15 residues. The CDR3 nucleotides read TGTGCCACCTCGCCGGGGGGGCGCGTTAATGAAAAACTGTTTTTT. As protein: CATSPGGRVNEKLFF.

This clonotype came up many times. The chain joins TRBV20-1 to TRBJ2-3; TRBD2 matches at 11 bases. Unmatched junction bases numbered 10, after V lost 3 bases and J lost 5 bases. The CDR3 loop spans 16 amino acids. The V gene's germline CDR1 is DFQATT and CDR2 SNEGSKA (reference sequence). The CDR3 region has the DNA TGCAGTGCTAGTGGAAGGACTAGCGGGTTGGGAGATACGCAGTATTTT. Amino acid sequence: CSASGRTSGLGDTQYF.

In this sample, this clonotype turned up many times. The CDR3 DNA sequence: TGTGCCAGCAGACCGGGACAGACATATGGCTACACCTTC. It encodes CASRPGQTYGYTF. This rearrangement joins TRBV12-3 or TRBV12-4 to TRBJ1-2, with 7 bases fitting TRBD1. This CDR3 is built from 13 residues. Unmatched junction bases numbered 6, after V lost 6 bases and J lost 5 bases.

This clonotype showed up many times. At one end the junction does not follow the germline gene, possibly because of a read error. The genes are TRBV5-1 and TRBJ2-5; 8 bases line up with TRBD1. This CDR3 is built from 14 residues. The germline CDR1 and CDR2 sequences are SGHRS and YFSETQ. In nucleotides, the CDR3 is TGTGCCAGCAGCTCCCAGGGGGCTGGGGAGACCCAGTACTTC. Its protein product is CASSSQGAGETQYF.

J is TRBJ1-2 and V is TRBV12-3 or TRBV12-4; D not certain. The CDR3 has 13 amino acids. V was cut by 5 bases and J by 5 bases, with 12 bases left in between. CDR3 protein: CASSLLTKYGYTF. CDR3 sequence (DNA): TGTGCCAGCAGTCTCTTGACGAAGTATGGCTACACCTTC.

V is TRBV7-9 and J is TRBJ2-1; maybe TRBD1 (7 bases). V lost 5 bases to trimming and J lost 7 bases, with 18 bases between them. Germline V lookup: CDR1 SEHNR, CDR2 FQNEAQ (reference sequence). The CDR3 spans 15 residues. This CDR3 is CASSPDRTGGNEQFF. CDR3 nucleotides: TGTGCCAGCAGCCCCGACCGGACAGGAGGGAATGAGCAGTTCTTC.

V gene TRBV25-1 combines with J gene TRBJ2-7; possibly TRBD2 for D (5 bases). Trimming removed 2 bases at V and 1 base at J, with 9 bases between. CDR3 size: 14 residues. Germline CDR1 MGHDK, CDR2 SYGVNS. The CDR3, as DNA: TGTGCCAGCAGTGAAGCCGGGATTTCCTACGAGCAGTACTTC. Translated, it gives CASSEAGISYEQYF.

This clonotype was counted at least ten times. The V and J genes are TRBV20-1 and TRBJ1-4; 10 positions match TRBD1. With 5 bases clipped from V and 8 bases from J, the junction kept 5 bases outside the gene matches. CDR3 length equals 13 residues. Germline V gives CDR1 DFQATT, CDR2 SNEGSKA (reference sequence). This CDR3 reads CSAAGTGDEKLFF. DNA for the CDR3: TGCAGTGCTGCAGGGACAGGGGACGAAAAACTGTTTTTT.

The table lists this clonotype with a few counts. The rearrangement uses TRBV7-2 and TRBJ2-3, with a possible D match to TRBD2 (5 bases). The CDR3 has 16 amino acids. V lost 2 bases and J lost 0, with 12 bases in between. Germline lookup yields CDR1 SGHTA and CDR2 FQGNSA. This CDR3 is CASSLTGWESTDTQYF. CDR3 bases: TGTGCCAGCAGCTTAACGGGGTGGGAAAGCACAGATACGCAGTATTTT.

A remark on this clonotype: A read error may explain this, as a much larger clone is one base away. V is TRBV2 and J is TRBJ2-1, with TRBD2 matching over 14 bases. CDR1 SNHLY and CDR2 FYNNEI come from the germline V gene. Unmatched junction bases numbered 10, after V lost 8 bases and J lost 13 bases. The CDR3 is 14 amino acids. CDR3 nucleotides: TGTGCCAGCCAGACTAGCGGGGGGGGGGAGACCCAGTTCTTC. Protein product: CASQTSGGGETQFF.

This clonotype was seen ten or more times. This chain connects TRBV6-2 or TRBV6-3 to TRBJ2-3; 8 bases are shared with TRBD1. CDR3 length: 21 residues. In germline, CDR1 is MNHEY, CDR2 SVGEGT. V dropped 2 bases and J dropped 3; count of bases not matched to a gene: 22. Written as DNA, the CDR3 is TGTGCCAGCAGTTACCTCAGGACAGGGCCATTTGGAGCAGACGGTACAGATACGCAGTATTTT. This sequence encodes CASSYLRTGPFGADGTDTQYF.

The chain joins TRBV5-8 to TRBJ2-7; 7 nucleotides agree with TRBD1. V lost 4 bases, J lost 9 bases, and 10 bases stayed unmatched. This CDR3 is built from 13 residues. CDR1 SGHTS and CDR2 YDEGEE come from the germline V gene. DNA of the CDR3: TGTGCCAGCAGCAGAGTAGGGACAGCTGGGCAGTACTTC. Amino acid sequence: CASSRVGTAGQYF.

This clonotype was observed a handful of times. This rearrangement joins TRBV14 to TRBJ1-2; D remains ambiguous. The CDR3 has 13 amino acids. Germline CDR1 SGHDN, CDR2 FVKESK. V lost 1 base to trimming and J lost 4 bases, with 7 bases between them. The DNA of the CDR3 is TGTGCCAGCAGCCAAGTGGGCACCTATGGCTACACCTTC. It yields the protein CASSQVGTYGYTF.

This clonotype was detected only a few times. The rearrangement links TRBV5-1 to TRBJ2-7, with TRBD1 matching 7 bases. Germline CDR1 and CDR2: SGHRS and YFSETQ. With V trimmed by 4 bases and J by 0 bases, 10 bases remained unmatched. The CDR3 loop spans 16 amino acids. The CDR3 region is CASSPNVGQSSYEQYF. The CDR3 DNA is TGCGCCAGCAGCCCCAACGTGGGACAGAGCTCCTACGAGCAGTACTTC. The whole variable domain, filled in from reference TRBV5-1 and TRBJ2-7, reads KAGVTQTPRYLIKTRGQQVTLSCSPISGHRSVSWYQQTPGQGLQFLFEYFSETQRNKGNFPGRFSGRQFSNSRSEMNVSTLELGDSALYLCASSPNVGQSSYEQYFGPGTRLTVT.

This clonotype was observed at least ten times. The chain carries TRBV2 and TRBJ1-2, with 7 bases identical to TRBD1. CDR3 length: 15 amino acids. Trimming took 6 bases from V and 7 from J; bases not matched to a gene: 14. Germline V gene data show CDR1 as SNHLY and CDR2 as FYNNEI. The CDR3 bases are TGTGCCAGCAGCCCTAGACAGGGCCCGGTTGGTGGCTACACCTTC. It translates to CASSPRQGPVGGYTF.

This clonotype showed up many times. The V and J genes are TRBV12-3 or TRBV12-4 and TRBJ1-1; D gene uncertain. V dropped 3 bases and J dropped 4 bases, with 6 bases sitting between them. This CDR3 contains 12 residues. CDR3 protein: CASSFHGTEAFF. The DNA for the CDR3 is TGTGCCAGCAGTTTTCACGGCACTGAAGCTTTCTTT.

The chain joins TRBV27 to TRBJ2-7, with 10 bases that match TRBD2. Germline lookup yields CDR1 MNHEY and CDR2 SMNVEV (reference sequence). The CDR3 runs to 14 residues. V shed 3 bases, J shed 7 bases, and the junction held 6 bases outside the gene matches. The CDR3 sequence is CASSLSLAGDEQYF. The CDR3 nucleotides are TGTGCCAGCAGTTTGAGCCTAGCGGGAGATGAGCAGTACTTC.

The chain couples TRBV7-9 to TRBJ1-2, with TRBD1 matching over 10 bases. Per germline, CDR1 SEHNR and CDR2 FQNEAQ (reference sequence). V was clipped by 4 bases and J by 4 bases; unmatched bases: 9. This CDR3 has 16 residues. The DNA for the CDR3 is TGTGCCAGCAGCTCCCAAGACAGGGGGCAGCGCTATGGCTACACCTTC. Translated: CASSSQDRGQRYGYTF.

This clonotype has at least ten counts. The genes are TRBV20-1 and TRBJ2-1; TRBD2 agrees at 9 bases. CDR1 DFQATT and CDR2 SNEGSKA come from the germline V gene (reference sequence). The CDR3 totals 18 residues. The trim removed 3 bases at V and 0 bases at J, leaving 12 bases unmatched. In nucleotides, the CDR3 is TGCAGTGCTAGTGGTAGCGGGGGCAATACTTACTCCTACAATGAGCAGTTCTTC. Translated, it gives CSASGSGGNTYSYNEQFF.

In this sample, this clonotype turned up many times. CDR3 in amino acids: CASSSHGTSGRARDTQYF. The CDR3 coding sequence is TGTGCCAGCAGCTCCCACGGGACTAGCGGGAGGGCCCGAGATACGCAGTATTTT. The chain joins TRBV7-2 to TRBJ2-3, with 16 bases fitting TRBD2. Per germline, CDR1 SGHTA and CDR2 FQGNSA. The CDR3 is made up of 18 amino acids. After removal of 4 bases from V and 5 bases from J, the junction contained 9 bases not matched to a gene.

This clonotype was seen repeatedly, ten times or more. The chain links TRBV20-1 to TRBJ1-1, with TRBD1 matching over 7 bases. Germline loops: CDR1 DFQATT, CDR2 SNEGSKA (reference sequence). The V segment lost 6 bases and the J segment 0 bases; nucleotides outside the gene matches: 10. This CDR3 is built from 15 residues. The CDR3 loop reads CSAPPGGRVNTEAFF. CDR3 DNA: TGCAGTGCGCCCCCAGGGGGAAGGGTGAACACTGAAGCTTTCTTT.

J is TRBJ1-1 and V is TRBV11-2; unclear D gene. The CDR3 is 14 amino acids. The V end lost 1 base, the J end lost 4 bases, and 10 bases lay between the germline ends. The germline V gene encodes CDR1 SGHAT and CDR2 FQNNGV. CDR3 sequence (DNA): TGTGCCAGCAGCTTAGGGTTTGGATTCACTGAAGCTTTCTTT. It codes for CASSLGFGFTEAFF.

The V call is TRBV7-9, the J call TRBJ1-4, with unresolved D. The CDR3 totals 13 residues. Germline V gene lookup returns CDR1 SEHNR and CDR2 FQNEAQ (reference sequence). V was shortened by 3 bases and J by 8 bases, with 10 bases between the two germline ends. The CDR3 spells CASSFQANEKLFF. The CDR3 region has the DNA TGTGCCAGCAGCTTCCAGGCGAACGAAAAACTGTTTTTT.

This clonotype has more than one count but fewer than ten. J is TRBJ2-4 and V is TRBV13; D is unclear. Between the trimmed V and J ends, which lost 3 bases and 0 bases, there was a span of 12 bases. The germline V gene encodes CDR1 PRHDT and CDR2 FYEKMQ (reference sequence). CDR3 length: 16 residues. The CDR3 is CASSFAGVLAKNIQYF. The CDR3, as DNA: TGTGCCAGCAGCTTCGCTGGAGTACTAGCCAAAAACATTCAGTACTTC.

This clonotype was seen a handful of times. CDR3 DNA sequence: TGTGCCAGCAGAGACGACAGTAGCAATCAGCCCCAGCATTTT. This sequence encodes CASRDDSSNQPQHF. The chain uses TRBV6-1 and TRBJ1-5; maybe TRBD1 (5 bases). V was shortened by 6 bases and J by 0 bases, with 9 bases between the two germline ends. CDR3 length equals 14 residues. Germline values: CDR1 MNHNS, CDR2 SASEGT.

This clonotype was observed a few times. V usage is TRBV10-1 and J usage is TRBJ2-1, with a tentative D call TRBD2 (6 bases). The length of the CDR3 is 14 residues. The germline gives CDR1 WNHNN, CDR2 SYGVQD (reference sequence). The V end lost 4 bases, the J end lost 0 bases, and 7 bases lay between the germline ends. CDR3 region: CASSAGSSYNEQFF. The CDR3 region has the DNA TGCGCCAGCAGTGCCGGGAGCTCCTACAATGAGCAGTTCTTC.

A word on this clonotype: A read error is possible here, since a much larger clone lies one base away. The V and J genes are TRBV7-2 and TRBJ1-2; no clear D gene. Germline-derived CDR1 and CDR2 are SGHTA and FQGNSA. There are 14 residues in the CDR3. CDR3 residues: CAGSLPHPNYGYTF. The DNA of the CDR3 is TGTGCCGGCAGCTTACCTCACCCGAACTATGGCTACACCTTC.